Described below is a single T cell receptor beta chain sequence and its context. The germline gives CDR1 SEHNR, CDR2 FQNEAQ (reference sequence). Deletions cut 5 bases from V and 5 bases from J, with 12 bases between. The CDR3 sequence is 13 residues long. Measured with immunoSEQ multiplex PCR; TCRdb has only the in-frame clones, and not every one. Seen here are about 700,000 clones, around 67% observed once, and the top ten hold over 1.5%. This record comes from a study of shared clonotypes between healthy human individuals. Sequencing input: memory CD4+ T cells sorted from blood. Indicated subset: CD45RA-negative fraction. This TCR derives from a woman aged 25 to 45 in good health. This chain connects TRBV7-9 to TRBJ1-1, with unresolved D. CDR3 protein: CASSVQNPTEAFF. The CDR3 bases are TGTGCCAGCAGCGTACAAAACCCTACTGAAGCTTTCTTT.